Sequencing of this TCR beta chain was carried out in a study of metastatic and nonmetastatic thyroid tumors. As for the study in general: Repertoires were compared across blood and tumor or nodule tissue from malignant and benign thyroid patients. Regarding the study as a whole: TCR beta diversity was reportedly significantly higher in malignant thyroid tumors than benign nodules, in blood and tumor.

Notes on this clone: Its antigen is still unknown.

With MiXCR, TCRdb reprocessed the PCR reads. Counted here are about 38,000 clones, approximately 51% occurring once; the ten biggest clones make up 24%. The V and J ends lost 6 bases and 6 bases respectively, with 17 bases between them. The V gene's germline CDR1 is KGHSH and CDR2 LQKENI. The CDR3 is 14 amino acids. Among the patients, none had received any treatment before thyroid surgery. This clonotype was obtained from a male donor with papillary thyroid cancer or a benign thyroid nodule (not recorded which). Some clones in this sample may be carry-over from other donors' samples. J is TRBJ1-2 and V is TRBV18; TRBD1 might be the D (6 bases). Sequenced: tumor tissue. CDR3 protein: CASSSEGGGNGYTF. DNA for the CDR3: TGTGCCAGCTCGTCCGAGGGGGGCGGCAATGGCTACACCTTC.